This T cell receptor beta chain was sequenced for a study of CD8+CD57+ T cells in acquired aplastic anemia. Study information: Across the sorted CD4+ and CD8+ cells, DNA amounts averaged roughly 3 ug. Overall study findings and caveats: Patients and controls were found to share 25 to 30 CD8+ CDR3 sequences.

As for this clonotype: The antigen is not known.

Sequenced patients had shown CD8+CD57+ cell expansion by flow cytometry. Every patient presented with severe acquired aplastic anemia. Germline assignment: CDR1 LNHDA and CDR2 SQIVND (reference sequence). Losses at the gene ends were 11 bases for V and 8 bases for J; bases not matched to a gene: 17. The CDR3 is 14 residues long. TCR beta VDJ and CDR3 profiles were obtained from a genomic DNA template. TCRdb fed the reads into MiXCR, producing one record per CDR3 protein. The profile shows just over 150,000 distinct CDR3 sequences, around 48% of them singletons. The chain links TRBV19 to TRBJ1-2, with 7 nucleotides matching TRBD1. This TCR was recovered from a human donor with aplastic anemia. The sample was sorted CD4+, CD8+, or CD8+CD57+ T cells (not recorded which) from PBMCs. CDR3 region: CAWTPGQTTWGYTF. In DNA form, the CDR3 reads TGTGCCTGGACCCCGGGACAGACTACTTGGGGCTACACCTTC.